Below are 26 T cell receptor beta chains sequenced from a single sample in a study of T cell responses to AZD1222 COVID-19 vaccine. The table came from immunoSEQ multiplex PCR; TCRdb's copy has only in-frame clones and leaves some out. The table includes hundreds of thousands of clones, 85% to 95% detected once. The source was peripheral blood, collected on day 0 of MenACWY control vaccination. The receptors come from an adult in good health.

The chain is built from TRBV5-6 and TRBJ1-6, with D hard to call. Deletions cut 0 bases from V and 7 bases from J, with 5 bases between. Germline V gene sequence: CDR1 SGHDT, CDR2 YYEEEE. The CDR3 has 13 residues. CDR3 region: CASSLVPNSPLHF. The CDR3 DNA reads TGTGCCAGCAGCTTGGTGCCCAATTCACCCCTCCACTTT.

The chain joins TRBV18 to TRBJ1-1; D perhaps matches TRBD1 (6 bases). The CDR3 is 15 amino acids. The V gene's germline CDR1 is KGHSH and CDR2 LQKENI. V was trimmed by 1 base and J by 4 bases, leaving 13 bases between them. The DNA for the CDR3 is TGTGCCAGCTCACCACAATCCCAGGGGACCACTGAAGCTTTCTTT. This translates into CASSPQSQGTTEAFF.

V and J are TRBV7-6 and TRBJ2-2; 11 bases match TRBD2. CDR1 is SGHVS and CDR2 is FNYEAQ in the germline V gene. The trim removed 5 bases at V and 1 base at J, leaving 6 bases unmatched. This CDR3 has 17 residues. The CDR3 region is CASSTPTSGGNTGELFF. CDR3 DNA sequence: TGTGCCAGCAGCACCCCCACTAGCGGGGGGAACACCGGGGAGCTGTTTTTT.

V is TRBV6-5 and J is TRBJ2-5, with 10 bases identical to TRBD1. The CDR3 runs 14 residues. From germline, CDR1 is MNHEY and CDR2 SVGAGI. V shed 7 bases, J shed 6 bases, and the junction held 8 bases outside the gene matches. The CDR3 region has the DNA TGTGCCAGCACCCCTGGGACAGGGGCACAGACCCAGTACTTC. Translation: CASTPGTGAQTQYF.

The table lists this clone with a few counts. The CDR3 coding sequence is TGCGCCAGCAGTGATAGTCACGAAAAACTGTTTTTT. Translating it yields CASSDSHEKLFF. The rearrangement uses TRBV10-2 and TRBJ1-4; no definite D call. The germline CDR1 and CDR2 sequences are WSHSY and SAAADI. Trimming shortened V by 3 bases and J by 8 bases, and 7 bases separated the two germline ends. The CDR3 is 12 residues long.

This rearrangement joins TRBV6-1 to TRBJ1-1; possibly TRBD1 for D (5 bases). The CDR3 is made up of 13 amino acids. With 3 bases removed from V and 5 bases from J, the gap between germline ends came to 10 bases. Germline V gene sequence: CDR1 MNHNS, CDR2 SASEGT. The CDR3 is CASSEGRETEAFF. Written as DNA, the CDR3 is TGTGCCAGCAGTGAGGGCAGGGAGACTGAAGCTTTCTTT.

This clone was observed a single time. The chain carries TRBV3-1 (or the pseudogene TRBV3-2) and TRBJ1-6, with D maybe TRBD1 (6 bases). Germline CDR1 reads LGHDT; CDR2 reads YNNKEL (reference sequence). V was shortened by 3 bases and J by 6 bases, with 12 bases between the two germline ends. The CDR3 length is 15 residues. Here the CDR3 DNA reads TGTGCCAGCAGCCAGCCGGACAGACTTAATTCACCCCTCCACTTT. Encoded protein: CASSQPDRLNSPLHF.

This sequence joins TRBV6-5 and TRBJ1-5; the match to TRBD1 covers 8 bases. This CDR3 spans 12 amino acids. Germline V gene sequence: CDR1 MNHEY, CDR2 SVGAGI. The junction had 3 bases not matched to a gene; V was cut back by 10 bases and J by 4 bases. The CDR3 region is CAIGTGNQPQHF. The CDR3 region has the DNA TGTGCCATTGGGACAGGAAATCAGCCCCAGCATTTT.

V usage is TRBV19 and J usage is TRBJ1-5; D perhaps matches TRBD1 (6 bases). Germline CDR1 and CDR2: LNHDA and SQIVND (reference sequence). The CDR3 is 16 residues long. V was trimmed by 0 bases and J by 6 bases, leaving 15 bases between them. The CDR3: CASSIEDRIRGQPQHF. The DNA of the CDR3 is TGTGCCAGTAGTATAGAAGACAGGATACGAGGTCAGCCCCAGCATTTT.

The chain is built from TRBV18 and TRBJ2-7; TRBD2 matches at 8 bases. The V gene end was trimmed by 6 bases and the J gene end by 6 bases; junction bases not matched to a gene: 13. CDR3 length: 15 amino acids. CDR1 KGHSH and CDR2 LQKENI come from the germline V gene. CDR3 loop: CASSRGAGGPFEQYF. The CDR3 DNA reads TGTGCCAGCTCTCGAGGGGCGGGGGGCCCTTTCGAGCAGTACTTC.

The CDR3 DNA is TGTGCCAGCAGTGAACAGGGGACTAGAGCTAACTATGGCTACACCTTC. It is translated as CASSEQGTRANYGYTF. The chain uses TRBV6-1 and TRBJ1-2; perhaps TRBD1 as D (6 bases). The germline gives CDR1 MNHNS, CDR2 SASEGT. V shed 2 bases and J shed 0 bases, with 13 bases lying between them. This CDR3 comprises 16 residues.

This clone was seen once. The J gene is TRBJ1-5, the V gene TRBV30, with D perhaps TRBD1 (5 bases). The CDR3 contains 13 residues. Looked up from germline, CDR1 is GTSNPN and CDR2 is SVGIG (reference sequence). V lost 2 bases and J 7 bases, leaving 12 bases between the germline ends. CDR3 sequence: CAWSRAGWQPQHF. CDR3 nucleotide sequence: TGTGCCTGGAGTCGGGCAGGGTGGCAGCCCCAGCATTTT.

This chain connects TRBV5-5 to TRBJ2-7; D is undetermined. CDR3 length: 12 residues. CDR1 is SGHKS and CDR2 is YYEKEE in the germline V gene (reference sequence). V was cut by 6 bases and J by 2 bases, with 9 bases left in between. The CDR3 DNA reads as TGTGCCAGCAACCAAGGCCCCTACGAGCAGTACTTC. Protein sequence: CASNQGPYEQYF.

The V call is TRBV6-5, the J call TRBJ1-2, with 7 bases aligning to TRBD1. The junction had 5 bases not matched to a gene; V was cut back by 10 bases and J by 0 bases. The CDR3 spans 13 residues. Germline V gene data show CDR1 as MNHEY and CDR2 as SVGAGI. Here the CDR3 DNA reads TGTGCCATCAAAGGGGGCACTAACTATGGCTACACCTTC. This sequence encodes CAIKGGTNYGYTF.

The chain has TRBV29-1 and TRBJ1-2, with 9 bases lining up with TRBD1. The CDR3 spans 13 residues. Losses at the gene ends were 6 bases for V and 5 bases for J; bases not matched to a gene: 7. From germline, CDR1 is SQVTM and CDR2 ANQGSEA. The CDR3 DNA sequence: TGCAGCGTCGGGACAGGGACTAGGTATGGCTACACCTTC. Translating it yields CSVGTGTRYGYTF.

V and J are TRBV2 and TRBJ1-4, with D possibly being TRBD1 (5 bases). The CDR3 has 15 amino acids. V dropped 6 bases and J dropped 5 bases, with 16 bases sitting between them. Germline V CDR1 and CDR2: SNHLY, FYNNEI. The CDR3 spells CASSAQGVENEKLFF. In DNA, the CDR3 is TGTGCCAGCAGCGCCCAGGGTGTTGAGAATGAAAAACTGTTTTTT.

This chain links TRBV25-1 with TRBJ1-2; perhaps TRBD1 as D (5 bases). CDR3 length: 14 amino acids. Germline CDR1 and CDR2: MGHDK and SYGVNS. The germline V and J ends were trimmed by 1 base and 2 bases, with 8 bases remaining between them. The CDR3 protein is CASSESGLNYGYTF. The CDR3 DNA is TGTGCCAGCAGTGAATCGGGGCTCAACTATGGCTACACCTTC.

The V and J genes are TRBV4-2 and TRBJ2-7; 8 bases are a match to TRBD1. This CDR3 comprises 15 residues. The trim removed 0 bases at V and 3 bases at J, leaving 4 bases unmatched. Per germline, CDR1 LGHNA and CDR2 YNFKEQ. This CDR3 is CASSQDQGAHYEQYF. The CDR3 DNA is TGTGCCAGCAGCCAAGATCAGGGGGCGCACTACGAGCAGTACTTC.

With respect to this clone: Different DNA sequences within this sample yield the same CDR3. The gene calls are TRBV18 and TRBJ1-2, with a weak D call TRBD1 (5 bases). The CDR3 spans 12 residues. The germline gives CDR1 KGHSH, CDR2 LQKENI. Trimming cost V 2 bases and J 5 bases, with 6 bases left between them. DNA of the CDR3: TGTGCCAGCTCACCAGACAGTTATGGCTACACCTTC. It yields the protein CASSPDSYGYTF.

The CDR3 here is CASSFGDYEQYF. CDR3 coding DNA: TGTGCCAGCAGTTTCGGTGATTACGAGCAGTACTTC. V usage is TRBV28 and J usage is TRBJ2-7, with D uncertain. The CDR3 covers 12 residues. V lost 3 bases and J 4 bases, leaving 7 bases between the germline ends. Germline CDR1 and CDR2: MDHEN and SYDVKM.

The chain has TRBV18 and TRBJ1-1; D unresolved. The V end was cut by 3 bases, the J end by 1 base, with 12 bases between. This CDR3 region has 15 residues. CDR1 and CDR2 from the germline V gene are KGHSH and LQKENI. CDR3 sequence (DNA): TGTGCCAGCTCACCCCCCCAGCGGGAGAACACTGAAGCTTTCTTT. Amino acids: CASSPPQRENTEAFF.

The chain links TRBV15 to TRBJ1-2; D is unclear. The CDR3 covers 16 residues. Germline-derived CDR1 and CDR2 are LNHNV and YYDKDF (reference sequence). V was shortened by 0 bases and J by 7 bases, with 18 bases between the two germline ends. CDR3: CATSRDWASATGGYTF. DNA for the CDR3: TGTGCCACCAGCAGAGATTGGGCGTCAGCAACGGGTGGCTACACCTTC. The variable domain in full, completed from reference TRBV15 and TRBJ1-2, reads DAMVIQNPRYQVTQFGKPVTLSCSQTLNHNVMYWYQQKSSQAPKLLFHYYDKDFNNEADTPDNFQSRRPNTSFCFLDIRSPGLGDTAMYLCATSRDWASATGGYTFGSGTRLTVV.

This chain connects TRBV28 to TRBJ2-3, with 7 bases lining up with TRBD1. Germline trimming cut 4 bases from V and 0 bases from J; bases unmatched to any gene: 10. The CDR3 runs to 17 residues. Germline loops: CDR1 MDHEN, CDR2 SYDVKM. CDR3 region: CASSSWDSQTSTDTQYF. DNA of the CDR3: TGTGCCAGCAGTTCCTGGGACAGCCAAACTAGCACAGATACGCAGTATTTT.

The chain links TRBV6-2 or TRBV6-3 to TRBJ2-3; TRBD1 matches 9 bases. Trimming removed 0 bases from V and 1 base from J; junction bases left unmatched: 2. The germline gives CDR1 MNHEY, CDR2 SVGEGT. CDR3 length: 16 amino acids. DNA of the CDR3: TGTGCCAGCAGTTACTCGAGGACAGGGGGCACAGATACGCAGTATTTT. Amino acids: CASSYSRTGGTDTQYF.

The chain links TRBV19 to TRBJ1-2; unclear D gene. Trimming removed 2 bases at V and 3 bases at J, with 13 bases between. Looked up from germline, CDR1 is LNHDA and CDR2 is SQIVND (reference sequence). This CDR3 has 15 residues. This CDR3 reads CASSIRQAGDYGYTF. CDR3 nucleotide sequence: TGTGCCAGTAGTATACGGCAGGCTGGGGACTATGGCTACACCTTC.

V usage is TRBV18 and J usage is TRBJ1-5; 10 nucleotides agree with TRBD1. Germline loops: CDR1 KGHSH, CDR2 LQKENI. The CDR3 length is 15 residues. Unmatched junction bases numbered 11, after V lost 4 bases and J lost 11 bases. CDR3 amino acids: CASSLSGTGEQAQHF. The CDR3, as DNA: TGTGCCAGCTCACTATCCGGGACAGGGGAGCAGGCCCAGCATTTT.